This T cell receptor (beta chain) was sequenced in a study of immune characterization of retroperitoneal liposarcoma. Each CDR3 protein is one row after TCRdb ran MiXCR on the PCR reads. The sample shows several thousand distinct CDR3 sequences, 30% of them seen only once. Germline loops: CDR1 MNHNS, CDR2 SASEGT. CDR3 length: 17 residues. As regards this clonotype: The junction shows a germline mismatch at one end, possibly a read error.

Sequencing used blood. The chain carries TRBV6-1 and TRBJ2-1; TRBD2 matches at 14 bases. The receptor was isolated from a male donor with retroperitoneal liposarcoma. CDR3 loop: CASSTGTSGGRYNEQVF. The DNA of the CDR3 is TGTGCCAGCAGTACAGGGACTAGCGGGGGACGGTACAATGAGCAGGTCTTC.